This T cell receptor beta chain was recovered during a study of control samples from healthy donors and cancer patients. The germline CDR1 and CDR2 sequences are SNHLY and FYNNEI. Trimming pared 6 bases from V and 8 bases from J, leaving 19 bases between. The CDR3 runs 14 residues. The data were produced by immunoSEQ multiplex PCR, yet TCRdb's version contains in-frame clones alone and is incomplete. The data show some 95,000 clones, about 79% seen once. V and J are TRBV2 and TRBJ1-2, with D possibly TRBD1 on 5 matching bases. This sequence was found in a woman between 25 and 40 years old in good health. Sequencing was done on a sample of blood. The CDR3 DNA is TGTGCCAGCAGCGGGGTGAGGGGAGAGAGGGGCTACACCTTC. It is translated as CASSGVRGERGYTF.